The clone carrying this TCR beta chain appeared a few times. The target antigen is unknown. Treatment described: treatment-naive control, cytoreductive nephrectomy. The entry originates in a study of radiation and T cells in renal cell carcinoma. Study conclusions and caveats: Compared with controls, irradiated tumors had more, larger dominant CDR3 motifs.

V lost 4 bases to trimming and J lost 0 bases; unmatched junction nucleotides: 10. Germline loops: CDR1 SGHAT, CDR2 FQDESV (reference sequence). This CDR3 is built from 18 residues. Using immunoSEQ multiplex PCR, the repertoire was profiled, and TCRdb retains in-frame clones only, with some absent. The sample yields about 7,900 clones, less than 65% seen once. The J gene is TRBJ2-4, the V gene TRBV11-1, with 9 bases aligning to TRBD1. This clonotype was sampled from a woman between 65 and 79 years old with renal cell carcinoma. The specimen was tumor tissue, collected from a patient whose treatment was nephrectomy without radiotherapy. The CDR3: CASSSRDRASLAKNIQYF. In nucleotides, the CDR3 is TGTGCCAGCAGCTCCCGGGACAGGGCCTCACTAGCCAAAAACATTCAGTACTTC. Complete variable domain (other parts from reference TRBV11-1 and TRBJ2-4): EAEVAQSPRYKITEKSQAVAFWCDPISGHATLYWYRQILGQGPELLVQFQDESVVDDSQLPKDRFSAERLKGVDSTLKIQPAELGDSAMYLCASSSRDRASLAKNIQYFGAGTRLSVL.